Listed here are 18 T cell receptor beta chains from one sample, sequenced in a study of identical twins. TCRdb redid the calling of the 5' RACE reads with MiXCR, one entry per CDR3 protein. The data contain approximately 890,000 distinct CDR3 sequences, around an eighth of them singletons. This sample was also put to use in a study of yellow fever vaccine responses in identical twins.

The sequencing input was PBMCs. The receptors derive from a woman aged 18-29 years in good health.

There are a few counts of this clonotype. Written as DNA, the CDR3 is TGTGCCACCAGCAGATACACAGATACGCAGTATTTT. Translated: CATSRYTDTQYF. The chain recombines TRBV15 with TRBJ2-3; D not resolved. V lost 2 bases and J 2 bases, leaving 2 bases between the germline ends. The CDR3 is 12 amino acids. Germline V gives CDR1 LNHNV, CDR2 YYDKDF (reference sequence).

The table lists this clonotype with a few counts. V is TRBV7-9 and J is TRBJ1-2; D not certain. The CDR3 contains 13 residues. The V gene's germline CDR1 is SEHNR and CDR2 FQNEAQ (reference sequence). V was clipped by 5 bases and J by 3 bases, with 10 bases between them. The CDR3 DNA is TGTGCCAGCAGCCCGGGCACCTACTATGGCTACACCTTC. It specifies CASSPGTYYGYTF.

This clonotype was picked up many times. The chain recombines TRBV27 with TRBJ2-7; TRBD2 matches 10 bases. CDR3 length: 16 amino acids. V lost 0 bases and J lost 0; bases outside the gene matches: 2. Germline V gene lookup returns CDR1 MNHEY and CDR2 SMNVEV (reference sequence). The CDR3 is CASSLSPSGSSYEQYF. DNA for the CDR3: TGTGCCAGCAGTTTATCTCCTAGCGGGAGCTCCTACGAGCAGTACTTC.

This clonotype was counted a few times. This chain connects TRBV12-5 to TRBJ2-1, with 8 bases that match TRBD2. CDR3 length equals 19 residues. V was pared by 7 bases and J by 3 bases, with 20 bases of the junction left unmatched. Germline V gene lookup returns CDR1 LGHNT and CDR2 FRNRAP. The CDR3 protein is CASAPTSGKVSSGYNEQFF. The CDR3 DNA sequence: TGTGCTAGTGCCCCAACTAGCGGAAAAGTTTCGTCGGGCTACAATGAGCAGTTCTTC.

This chain joins TRBV20-1 and TRBJ2-7, with D hard to call. This CDR3 has 12 residues. The V gene's germline CDR1 is DFQATT and CDR2 SNEGSKA (reference sequence). The CDR3, as DNA: TGCAGCGCCGCCCCGGAAGACTACGAGCAGTACGTC. Translated: CSAAPEDYEQYV.

This chain joins TRBV7-6 and TRBJ2-1; 11 nucleotides match TRBD2. Looked up from germline, CDR1 is SGHVS and CDR2 is FNYEAQ. Trimming at V came to 1 base and at J to 0 bases, leaving 8 bases not matched to a gene. CDR3 length: 19 amino acids. CDR3 residues: CASSLVSPLAGASYNEQFF. The CDR3 nucleotides are TGTGCCAGCAGCTTAGTCAGTCCACTAGCGGGAGCCTCCTACAATGAGCAGTTCTTC.

Here the CDR3 reads CASATGQGPTEAFF. CDR3 bases: TGTGCCAGCGCTACGGGACAGGGGCCCACTGAAGCTTTCTTT. This chain connects TRBV2 to TRBJ1-1; 10 bases line up with TRBD1. In germline, CDR1 is SNHLY, CDR2 FYNNEI. The length of the CDR3 is 14 residues. Trimming at V came to 8 bases and at J to 4 bases, leaving 7 bases not matched to a gene.

The chain is built from TRBV4-1 and TRBJ2-4; D remains ambiguous. The ends were cut back, 4 bases at V and 6 bases at J, with 10 bases in the middle. Germline lookup yields CDR1 MGHRA and CDR2 YSYEKL. This CDR3 is 13 amino acids long. Here the CDR3 reads CASSLDILNIQYF. The CDR3 coding sequence is TGCGCCAGCAGCCTTGACATACTAAACATTCAGTACTTC.

This clonotype showed up just a few times. The chain joins TRBV19 to TRBJ2-1; the match to TRBD2 covers 12 bases. The V and J ends lost 7 bases and 1 base, in that order; junction bases with no gene match: 11. The germline V gene encodes CDR1 LNHDA and CDR2 SQIVND (reference sequence). The CDR3 consists of 18 residues. This CDR3 reads CASIPGTSGPTSYNEQFF. The CDR3 DNA reads as TGTGCCAGTATCCCCGGGACTAGCGGGCCTACTTCCTACAATGAGCAGTTCTTC. Filled out from reference TRBV19 and TRBJ2-1, the complete variable domain reads DGGITQSPKYLFRKEGQNVTLSCEQNLNHDAMYWYRQDPGQGLRLIYYSQIVNDFQKGDIAEGYSVSREKKESFPLTVTSAQKNPTAFYLCASIPGTSGPTSYNEQFFGPGTRLTVL.

The rearrangement links TRBV7-2 to TRBJ2-5; the match to TRBD1 covers 11 bases. Germline V CDR1 and CDR2: SGHTA, FQGNSA. V lost 6 bases, J lost 5 bases, and 5 bases stayed unmatched. The length of the CDR3 is 14 residues. CDR3 sequence (DNA): TGTGCCAGCAGTCGGACAGGGGGCTTGGAGACCCAGTACTTC. It specifies CASSRTGGLETQYF. Variable domain in full (rest from reference TRBV7-2 and TRBJ2-5): GAGVSQSPSNKVTEKGKDVELRCDPISGHTALYWYRQSLGQGLEFLIYFQGNSAPDKSGLPSDRFSAERTGGSVSTLTIQRTQQEDSAVYLCASSRTGGLETQYFGPGTRLLVL.

This clonotype was seen only a few times. The rearrangement joins TRBV6-2 or TRBV6-3 to TRBJ2-5; D possibly corresponds to TRBD2 (6 bases). The germline V and J ends were trimmed by 6 bases and 2 bases, with 16 bases remaining between them. From germline, CDR1 is MNHEY and CDR2 SVGEGT. There are 15 residues in the CDR3. CDR3 loop: CASRMGAREQETQYF. Written as DNA, the CDR3 is TGTGCCAGCAGGATGGGCGCACGGGAGCAAGAGACCCAGTACTTC.

This chain links TRBV2 with TRBJ2-1; 9 bases match TRBD1. The CDR3 runs to 12 residues. Germline lookup yields CDR1 SNHLY and CDR2 FYNNEI. As DNA, the CDR3 is TGTGCGTATTGGACAGGGGACAATGAGCAGTTCTTC. Amino acids: CAYWTGDNEQFF.

This chain connects TRBV12-3 or TRBV12-4 to TRBJ2-1, with 14 bases lining up with TRBD2. The CDR3 length is 17 residues. The trim removed 1 base at V and 10 bases at J, leaving 9 bases unmatched. The CDR3: CASSLGGGTSGSAEQFF. The CDR3 nucleotides read TGTGCCAGCAGTTTAGGGGGGGGGACTAGCGGGAGCGCCGAGCAGTTCTTC.

In this sample, this clonotype turned up once. The chain combines TRBV2 with TRBJ2-3, with D uncertain. Germline V lookup: CDR1 SNHLY, CDR2 FYNNEI. Trimming stripped 4 bases from V and 0 bases from J, with 11 bases between. This CDR3 has 15 residues. In nucleotides, the CDR3 is TGTGCCAGCAGTGTAGGGCAGCCTAGCACAGATACGCAGTATTTT. Translating gives CASSVGQPSTDTQYF.

This clonotype came up many times. This rearrangement joins TRBV5-1 to TRBJ1-2; D perhaps matches TRBD1 (5 bases). Trimming cost V 4 bases and J 3 bases, with 19 bases left between them. The CDR3 covers 16 residues. From germline, CDR1 is SGHRS and CDR2 YFSETQ. The CDR3 DNA is TGCGCCAGCAGCCCTATCCGGGACGGATTTGACTATGGCTACACCTTC. The encoded protein is CASSPIRDGFDYGYTF.

The table lists this clonotype with a few counts. The chain couples TRBV7-9 to TRBJ1-2, with D perhaps TRBD1 (5 bases). The V end was cut by 5 bases, the J end by 1 base, with 14 bases between. Germline loops: CDR1 SEHNR, CDR2 FQNEAQ (reference sequence). This CDR3 spans 15 amino acids. The CDR3 bases are TGTGCCAGCAGCCCGACTACGACAGTTAACTATGGCTACACCTTC. Its translation: CASSPTTTVNYGYTF.

As for this clonotype: A read error may explain this, as a much larger clone is one base away. The chain combines TRBV2 with TRBJ2-3; TRBD1 agrees at 7 bases. Germline V gene data show CDR1 as SNHLY and CDR2 as FYNNEI. The V segment lost 7 bases and the J segment 5 bases; nucleotides outside the gene matches: 3. The CDR3 loop spans 12 amino acids. This CDR3 is CASKGGIDTQYF. The CDR3 DNA reads TGTGCCAGCAAAGGGGGCATAGATACGCAGTATTTT.

V and J are TRBV20-1 and TRBJ2-2; 12 bases fit TRBD2. The germline gives CDR1 DFQATT, CDR2 SNEGSKA (reference sequence). This CDR3 region has 17 residues. Trimming took 6 bases from V and 5 from J; bases not matched to a gene: 13. The CDR3 here is CSASGLAGPRGTGELFF. The CDR3 bases are TGCAGTGCATCCGGACTAGCGGGACCTCGAGGAACCGGGGAGCTGTTTTTT.